In its sample, the clone carrying this T cell receptor (beta chain) was seen a few times. The antigen is not known. Clones were sequenced by immunoSEQ multiplex PCR, and TCRdb holds only the in-frame ones, with some missing. The sample lists roughly 200,000 clones, approximately 72% occurring once. The record originates from a study of cytotoxic CD8 clonotypes in ibrutinib-treated CLL. For the study at large: Samples showed on average around 230,000 productive templates and roughly 90,000 productive rearrangements.

Study-wide findings and caveats: The clonality rise at ibrutinib response reflected private clonotype expansion. Clonality correlated strongly with circulating CD8+ T cells and exceeded age-matched healthy donors at baseline.

This clonotype was sampled from a human donor with chronic lymphocytic leukemia. This specimen was PBMCs, taken after 24 months of ibrutinib treatment.

The CDR3 nucleotides read TGTGCCAGCAGCGGGGGGCCTAACTATGGCTACACCTTC. Protein product: CASSGGPNYGYTF. The V and J genes are TRBV9 and TRBJ1-2, with D possibly TRBD1 on 6 matching bases. The CDR3 runs to 13 residues. The V end was cut by 3 bases, the J end by 0 bases, with 6 bases between. The germline CDR1 and CDR2 sequences are SGDLS and YYNGEE.